What follows are 3 T cell receptor beta chains derived from one specimen sequenced in a study of graft-versus-host responses after intestinal transplantation. Repertoires were generated with immunoSEQ multiplex PCR, while TCRdb's copy carries only in-frame clones and drops some. The sample records 50,000 to 75,000 clones, around 93% being singletons. Antigen specificity for these receptors is unknown. The sample consisted of unstimulated CD4+ T cells sorted from spleen or lymph node cells, taken before transplant. These receptors all come from a human donor who was the organ donor for an intestinal transplant.

This clone came up a few times. The rearrangement links TRBV7-6 to TRBJ2-2, with D tentatively TRBD2 (6 bases). Deletions cut 0 bases from V and 7 bases from J, with 9 bases between. Germline lookup yields CDR1 SGHVS and CDR2 FNYEAQ. The CDR3 contains 14 residues. CDR3 sequence: CASSLAGEVGELFF. The CDR3 DNA reads TGTGCCAGCAGCTTAGCGGGGGAGGTCGGGGAGCTGTTTTTT.

This CDR3 reads CASSLRGRYGYTF. The CDR3 DNA reads TGTGCCAGCAGCTTGAGGGGCCGCTATGGCTACACCTTC. The chain employs TRBV7-2 and TRBJ1-2; D is perhaps TRBD1 (5 bases). The germline CDR1 and CDR2 sequences are SGHTA and FQGNSA. The germline V and J ends were trimmed by 3 bases and 4 bases, with 9 bases remaining between them. The CDR3 is made up of 13 amino acids. Complete variable domain (other parts from reference TRBV7-2 and TRBJ1-2): GAGVSQSPSNKVTEKGKDVELRCDPISGHTALYWYRQSLGQGLEFLIYFQGNSAPDKSGLPSDRFSAERTGGSVSTLTIQRTQQEDSAVYLCASSLRGRYGYTFGSGTRLTVV.

The chain carries TRBV7-2 and TRBJ2-7; 7 bases align to TRBD1. Germline assignment: CDR1 SGHTA and CDR2 FQGNSA. V trimming: 5 bases; J trimming: 2 bases; junction bases outside the gene matches: 9. The CDR3 consists of 15 residues. The CDR3, as DNA: TGTGCCAGCAGCCCCACGGGGCAGGGGGCCTACGAGCAGTACTTC. It specifies CASSPTGQGAYEQYF.